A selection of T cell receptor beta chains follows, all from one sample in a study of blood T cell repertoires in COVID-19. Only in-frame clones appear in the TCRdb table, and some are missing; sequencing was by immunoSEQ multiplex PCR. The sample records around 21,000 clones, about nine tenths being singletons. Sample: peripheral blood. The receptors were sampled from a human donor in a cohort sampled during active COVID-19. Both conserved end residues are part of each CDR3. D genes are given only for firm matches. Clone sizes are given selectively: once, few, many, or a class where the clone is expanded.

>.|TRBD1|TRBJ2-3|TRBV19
CASKNWDRSKNTQYF
TGTGCCTCTAAGAATTGGGACAGGAGTAAAAATACGCAGTATTTT
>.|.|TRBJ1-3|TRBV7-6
CASSSGAGGNTIYF
TGTGCCAGCAGCTCAGGGGCTGGGGGAAACACCATATATTTT
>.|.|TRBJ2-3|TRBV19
CASSIELRSTDTQYF
TGTGCCAGTAGTATAGAATTGAGGAGCACAGATACGCAGTATTTT
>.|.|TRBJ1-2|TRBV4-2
CASSQDDKTSYGYTF
TGTGCCAGCAGCCAAGATGACAAGACGAGCTATGGCTACACCTTC
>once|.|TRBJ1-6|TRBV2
CASSVDRLSYNSPLHF
TGTGCCAGCAGTGTGGACAGACTCTCCTATAATTCACCCCTCCACTTT
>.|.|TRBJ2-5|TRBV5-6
CASAPTREVRETQYF
TGTGCCTCGGCCCCCACCAGGGAGGTACGGGAGACCCAGTACTTC
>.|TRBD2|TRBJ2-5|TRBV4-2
CASSQGGSGETQYF
TGTGCCAGCAGCCAAGGAGGTAGCGGGGAGACCCAGTACTTC
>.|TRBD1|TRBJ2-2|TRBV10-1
CASSGTANTGELFF
TGCGCCAGCAGCGGGACAGCCAACACCGGGGAGCTGTTTTTT
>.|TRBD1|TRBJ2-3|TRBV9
CASSQGTGGPSTDTQYF
TGTGCCAGCAGCCAGGGGACAGGGGGGCCGAGCACAGATACGCAGTATTTT
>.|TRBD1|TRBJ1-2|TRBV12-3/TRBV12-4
CASSPQGNYGYTF
TGTGCCAGCAGTCCACAGGGGAACTATGGCTACACCTTC
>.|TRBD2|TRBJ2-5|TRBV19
CASSIRILAGIGETQYF
TGTGCCAGTAGTATCCGTATACTAGCGGGGATTGGAGAGACCCAGTACTTC
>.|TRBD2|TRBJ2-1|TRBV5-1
CASSLERGGPRNEQFF
TGCGCCAGCAGCTTGGAGCGGGGGGGCCCAAGGAATGAGCAGTTCTTC
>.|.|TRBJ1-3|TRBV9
CASSVDPSSGNTIYF
TGTGCCAGCAGCGTAGACCCGAGCTCTGGAAACACCATATATTTT
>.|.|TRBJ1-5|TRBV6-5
CASSFMQPQHF
TGTGCCAGCAGTTTCATGCAGCCCCAGCATTTT
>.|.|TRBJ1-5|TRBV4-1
CASSQVAGIFQPQHF
TGCGCCAGCAGCCAAGTTGCAGGGATATTTCAGCCCCAGCATTTT
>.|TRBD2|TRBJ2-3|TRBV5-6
CASSFAGGMADTQYF
TGTGCCAGCAGCTTCGCGGGGGGGATGGCAGATACGCAGTATTTT